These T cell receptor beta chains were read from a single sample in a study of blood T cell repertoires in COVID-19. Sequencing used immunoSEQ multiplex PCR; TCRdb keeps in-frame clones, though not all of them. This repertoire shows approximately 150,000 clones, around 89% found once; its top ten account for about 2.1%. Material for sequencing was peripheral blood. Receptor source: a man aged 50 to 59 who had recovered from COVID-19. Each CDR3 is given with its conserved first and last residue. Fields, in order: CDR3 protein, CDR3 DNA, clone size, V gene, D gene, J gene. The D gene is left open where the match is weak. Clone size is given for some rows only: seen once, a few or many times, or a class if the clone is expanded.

CDR3 protein: CASSYVGGAVETQYF; CDR3 DNA: TGTGCCAGCAGTTATGTAGGGGGGGCCGTCGAGACCCAGTACTTC; clone size: -; V gene: TRBV6-2/TRBV6-3; D gene: -; J gene: TRBJ2-5
CDR3 protein: CASSQVNRGLIRGPTYNEQFF; CDR3 DNA: TGTGCCAGCAGCCAAGTCAACAGGGGGCTTATCAGGGGCCCTACCTACAATGAGCAGTTCTTC; clone size: -; V gene: TRBV4-2; D gene: TRBD1; J gene: TRBJ2-1
CDR3 protein: CASTRGQGDTEAFF; CDR3 DNA: TGCGCCAGCACCCGGGGACAGGGAGACACTGAAGCTTTCTTT; clone size: -; V gene: TRBV10-2; D gene: TRBD1; J gene: TRBJ1-1
CDR3 protein: CSARTGGYTF; CDR3 DNA: TGCAGTGCTAGGACTGGGGGCTACACCTTC; clone size: -; V gene: TRBV20-1; D gene: -; J gene: TRBJ1-2
CDR3 protein: CASSQIRGQPQHF; CDR3 DNA: TGTGCCAGCAGCCAAATCAGAGGTCAGCCCCAGCATTTT; clone size: -; V gene: TRBV3-1/TRBV3-2; D gene: -; J gene: TRBJ1-5
CDR3 protein: CASSALGVMSNNEQFF; CDR3 DNA: TGTGCCAGCAGCGCTCTGGGAGTCATGTCAAACAATGAGCAGTTCTTC; clone size: -; V gene: TRBV9; D gene: -; J gene: TRBJ2-1
CDR3 protein: CAGNSPGPQGKLFF; CDR3 DNA: TGTGCCGGCAATAGCCCAGGGCCGCAAGGGAAACTGTTTTTT; clone size: once; V gene: TRBV2; D gene: -; J gene: TRBJ1-4
CDR3 protein: CASSDTRAAGVEQFF; CDR3 DNA: TGTGCCAGCAGCGACACGAGGGCGGCGGGAGTTGAGCAGTTCTTC; clone size: -; V gene: TRBV6-4; D gene: TRBD2; J gene: TRBJ2-1
CDR3 protein: CASSQGGRAATEAFF; CDR3 DNA: TGTGCCAGCAGCCAAGGTGGGAGGGCAGCCACTGAAGCTTTCTTT; clone size: once; V gene: TRBV3-1/TRBV3-2; D gene: -; J gene: TRBJ1-1
CDR3 protein: CASSRQGAGGELFF; CDR3 DNA: TGTGCCAGCAGTCGCCAGGGGGCTGGCGGGGAGCTGTTTTTT; clone size: once; V gene: TRBV28; D gene: TRBD1; J gene: TRBJ2-2
CDR3 protein: CASSVHRAYNEQFF; CDR3 DNA: TGTGCCAGCAGCGTGCACAGGGCCTACAATGAGCAGTTCTTC; clone size: many; V gene: TRBV9; D gene: -; J gene: TRBJ2-1
CDR3 protein: CASRTLPSQPQHF; CDR3 DNA: TGTGCCAGTAGAACACTCCCTAGTCAGCCCCAGCATTTT; clone size: -; V gene: TRBV19; D gene: -; J gene: TRBJ1-5
CDR3 protein: CASSPRTGLSNEQFF; CDR3 DNA: TGTGCCAGCTCACCAAGGACAGGTTTGTCGAATGAGCAGTTCTTC; clone size: -; V gene: TRBV18; D gene: TRBD1; J gene: TRBJ2-1
CDR3 protein: CASSLSSGSPGETQYF; CDR3 DNA: TGTGCCAGCAGCTTAAGTAGTGGCTCCCCAGGAGAGACCCAGTACTTC; clone size: -; V gene: TRBV7-2; D gene: -; J gene: TRBJ2-5
CDR3 protein: CASSVDRATQYF; CDR3 DNA: TGTGCCAGCAGTGTTGACAGGGCTACGCAGTATTTT; clone size: -; V gene: TRBV2; D gene: TRBD1; J gene: TRBJ2-3
CDR3 protein: CASSDRRMGYTEAFF; CDR3 DNA: TGTGCCAGCAGTGATAGGCGTATGGGCTACACTGAAGCTTTCTTT; clone size: -; V gene: TRBV25-1; D gene: -; J gene: TRBJ1-1
CDR3 protein: CASSFRTSGYNEQFF; CDR3 DNA: TGTGCCAGCAGCTTCCGGACTAGCGGCTACAATGAGCAGTTCTTC; clone size: -; V gene: TRBV7-2; D gene: TRBD2; J gene: TRBJ2-1
CDR3 protein: CASSEVVGLYNEQFF; CDR3 DNA: TGTGCCAGCAGTGAGGTGGTGGGGCTCTACAATGAGCAGTTCTTC; clone size: -; V gene: TRBV2; D gene: -; J gene: TRBJ2-1
CDR3 protein: CASSYTAGGPQETQYF; CDR3 DNA: TGTGCCAGCAGTTACACAGCGGGAGGACCCCAAGAGACCCAGTACTTC; clone size: -; V gene: TRBV6-6; D gene: TRBD2; J gene: TRBJ2-5
CDR3 protein: CATGSGIYEQYF; CDR3 DNA: TGTGCCACGGGATCCGGGATCTACGAGCAGTACTTC; clone size: -; V gene: TRBV10-3; D gene: -; J gene: TRBJ2-7
CDR3 protein: CASRDRQGSGETQYF; CDR3 DNA: TGTGCCAGCAGAGACCGTCAGGGGAGTGGAGAGACCCAGTACTTC; clone size: -; V gene: TRBV11-2; D gene: -; J gene: TRBJ2-5
CDR3 protein: CASSLALNSYEQYF; CDR3 DNA: TGTGCCAGCAGCTTAGCACTAAACTCCTACGAGCAGTACTTC; clone size: -; V gene: TRBV7-2; D gene: -; J gene: TRBJ2-7
CDR3 protein: CASSPHFGGAQETQYF; CDR3 DNA: TGTGCCAGCAGTCCTCATTTCGGGGGGGCCCAAGAGACCCAGTACTTC; clone size: -; V gene: TRBV28; D gene: TRBD2; J gene: TRBJ2-5
CDR3 protein: CASSPPSEKETQYF; CDR3 DNA: TGTGCCAGCTCACCACCATCAGAAAAAGAGACCCAGTACTTC; clone size: -; V gene: TRBV18; D gene: -; J gene: TRBJ2-5
CDR3 protein: CASSLDRTAYIYNEQFF; CDR3 DNA: TGTGCCAGCAGTTTAGATCGCACAGCTTACATATACAATGAGCAGTTCTTC; clone size: once; V gene: TRBV27; D gene: -; J gene: TRBJ2-1
CDR3 protein: CASSQVLSRVAANTGELFF; CDR3 DNA: TGCGCCAGCAGCCAAGTTCTCTCGCGGGTGGCAGCGAACACCGGGGAGCTGTTTTTT; clone size: -; V gene: TRBV4-3; D gene: -; J gene: TRBJ2-2
CDR3 protein: CASSSNRGRFTEAFF; CDR3 DNA: TGTGCCAGCAGTTCCAACAGGGGGCGATTCACTGAAGCTTTCTTT; clone size: -; V gene: TRBV28; D gene: TRBD1; J gene: TRBJ1-1
CDR3 protein: CASSSRGANTEAFF; CDR3 DNA: TGTGCCAGCAGTTCCAGGGGTGCGAACACTGAAGCTTTCTTT; clone size: once; V gene: TRBV28; D gene: -; J gene: TRBJ1-1
CDR3 protein: CASSPVGGGTDTQYF; CDR3 DNA: TGTGCCAGCAGCCCCGTGGGCGGGGGCACAGATACGCAGTATTTT; clone size: -; V gene: TRBV9; D gene: -; J gene: TRBJ2-3
CDR3 protein: CASSPAGGYEQYF; CDR3 DNA: TGCGCCAGCAGCCCAGCGGGGGGATACGAGCAGTACTTC; clone size: -; V gene: TRBV5-1; D gene: TRBD2; J gene: TRBJ2-7
CDR3 protein: CASSETGVRTAFF; CDR3 DNA: TGTGCCAGTAGTGAGACAGGGGTACGGACAGCTTTCTTT; clone size: -; V gene: TRBV19; D gene: TRBD1; J gene: TRBJ1-1
CDR3 protein: CASSETGTSGTDTQYF; CDR3 DNA: TGTGCCAGCAGTGAAACCGGGACTAGCGGCACAGATACGCAGTATTTT; clone size: -; V gene: TRBV2; D gene: TRBD2; J gene: TRBJ2-3
CDR3 protein: CASDRVGQGVNNEQFF; CDR3 DNA: TGCGCCAGCGACCGGGTGGGGCAGGGGGTTAACAATGAGCAGTTCTTC; clone size: -; V gene: TRBV5-1; D gene: TRBD1; J gene: TRBJ2-1
CDR3 protein: CASSRTSGMGETQYF; CDR3 DNA: TGCGCCAGCAGCCGGACTAGCGGGATGGGGGAGACCCAGTACTTC; clone size: -; V gene: TRBV5-1; D gene: TRBD2; J gene: TRBJ2-5
CDR3 protein: CASSLAASGPNNEQFF; CDR3 DNA: TGTGCCAGCAGCCTCGCTGCTAGCGGGCCTAACAATGAGCAGTTCTTC; clone size: -; V gene: TRBV7-3; D gene: TRBD2; J gene: TRBJ2-1
CDR3 protein: CASSVWRNEQFF; CDR3 DNA: TGTGCCAGCAGCGTGTGGCGGAATGAGCAGTTCTTC; clone size: -; V gene: TRBV6-5; D gene: -; J gene: TRBJ2-1
CDR3 protein: CASSLLVAGGTDTQYF; CDR3 DNA: TGCGCCAGCAGCTTGCTAGTAGCGGGAGGAACAGATACGCAGTATTTT; clone size: -; V gene: TRBV5-1; D gene: TRBD2; J gene: TRBJ2-3
CDR3 protein: CASSLTRTGGNYGYTF; CDR3 DNA: TGTGCCAGCAGCTTAACCCGGACAGGGGGGAACTATGGCTACACCTTC; clone size: -; V gene: TRBV7-2; D gene: TRBD1; J gene: TRBJ1-2
CDR3 protein: CASSDQRSGELFF; CDR3 DNA: TGTGCCAGCAGCGACCAGAGGTCCGGGGAGCTGTTTTTT; clone size: -; V gene: TRBV6-2/TRBV6-3; D gene: -; J gene: TRBJ2-2
CDR3 protein: CASSAGTVYGYTF; CDR3 DNA: TGTGCCAGCAGCGCCGGGACAGTCTATGGCTACACCTTC; clone size: -; V gene: TRBV28; D gene: TRBD1; J gene: TRBJ1-2
CDR3 protein: CASSLSSQGTNQPQHF; CDR3 DNA: TGTGCCAGCAGCTTATCAAGTCAGGGAACGAATCAGCCCCAGCATTTT; clone size: -; V gene: TRBV7-2; D gene: -; J gene: TRBJ1-5
CDR3 protein: CASSLGLQGKSEAFF; CDR3 DNA: TGTGCCAGCAGCTTAGGTCTCCAGGGGAAGTCTGAAGCTTTCTTT; clone size: -; V gene: TRBV11-2; D gene: -; J gene: TRBJ1-1
CDR3 protein: CASSLNRAGGNEKLFF; CDR3 DNA: TGCGCCAGCAGCTTGAATCGAGCAGGGGGTAATGAAAAACTGTTTTTT; clone size: -; V gene: TRBV5-1; D gene: TRBD1; J gene: TRBJ1-4
CDR3 protein: CASSLRLAGSTGELFF; CDR3 DNA: TGTGCCAGCAGCTTGAGGCTAGCGGGAAGCACCGGGGAGCTGTTTTTT; clone size: -; V gene: TRBV7-2; D gene: TRBD2; J gene: TRBJ2-2
CDR3 protein: CASSPGEGSSGYSPLHF; CDR3 DNA: TGTGCCAGCAGCCCCGGGGAGGGGTCGAGTGGTTATTCACCCCTCCACTTT; clone size: -; V gene: TRBV7-6; D gene: -; J gene: TRBJ1-6
CDR3 protein: CASSSRYGTREQFF; CDR3 DNA: TGTGCCAGCAGCTCCCGTTATGGGACTAGGGAGCAGTTCTTC; clone size: -; V gene: TRBV5-5; D gene: TRBD2; J gene: TRBJ2-1
CDR3 protein: CSAIQFDEQYF; CDR3 DNA: TGCAGTGCTATACAGTTTGACGAGCAGTACTTC; clone size: -; V gene: TRBV20-1; D gene: -; J gene: TRBJ2-7
CDR3 protein: CASSPPNRPNTGELFF; CDR3 DNA: TGTGCCAGCTCACCACCGAACAGGCCGAACACCGGGGAGCTGTTTTTT; clone size: -; V gene: TRBV18; D gene: -; J gene: TRBJ2-2
CDR3 protein: CASSRDREFTGELFF; CDR3 DNA: TGTGCCAGCAGCCGGGACAGGGAATTTACCGGGGAGCTGTTTTTT; clone size: -; V gene: TRBV2; D gene: TRBD1; J gene: TRBJ2-2
CDR3 protein: CASSKTGVNSPLHF; CDR3 DNA: TGTGCCAGCAGTAAGACAGGGGTAAATTCACCCCTCCACTTT; clone size: -; V gene: TRBV28; D gene: TRBD1; J gene: TRBJ1-6
CDR3 protein: CASSLGRHPYGYTF; CDR3 DNA: TGTGCCAGCAGCTTGGGGCGACACCCCTATGGCTACACCTTC; clone size: -; V gene: TRBV5-5; D gene: -; J gene: TRBJ1-2
CDR3 protein: CASSFSIVTDTQYF; CDR3 DNA: TGTGCCAGCAGTTTTTCGATAGTCACAGATACGCAGTATTTT; clone size: -; V gene: TRBV27; D gene: -; J gene: TRBJ2-3
CDR3 protein: CAWSVAGPNSGNTIYF; CDR3 DNA: TGTGCCTGGAGTGTAGCGGGACCCAACTCTGGAAACACCATATATTTT; clone size: -; V gene: TRBV30; D gene: -; J gene: TRBJ1-3